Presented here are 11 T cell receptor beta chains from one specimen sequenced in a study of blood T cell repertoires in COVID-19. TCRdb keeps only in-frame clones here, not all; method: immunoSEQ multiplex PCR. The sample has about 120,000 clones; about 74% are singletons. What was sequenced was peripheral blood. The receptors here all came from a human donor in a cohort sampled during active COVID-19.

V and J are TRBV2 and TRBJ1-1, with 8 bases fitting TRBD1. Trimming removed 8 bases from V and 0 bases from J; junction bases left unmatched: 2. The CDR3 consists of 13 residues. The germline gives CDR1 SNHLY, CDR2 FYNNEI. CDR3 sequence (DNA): TGTGCCAGCCGACAGGGGATGAACACTGAAGCTTTCTTT. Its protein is CASRQGMNTEAFF.

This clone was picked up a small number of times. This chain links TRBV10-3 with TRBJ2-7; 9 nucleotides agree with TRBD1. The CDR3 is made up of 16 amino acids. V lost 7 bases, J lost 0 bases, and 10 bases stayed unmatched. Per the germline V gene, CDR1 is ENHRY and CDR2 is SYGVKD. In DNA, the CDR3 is TGTGCCATCACGGATTTTCGGGACAGGGTCTCCTACGAGCAGTACTTC. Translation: CAITDFRDRVSYEQYF.

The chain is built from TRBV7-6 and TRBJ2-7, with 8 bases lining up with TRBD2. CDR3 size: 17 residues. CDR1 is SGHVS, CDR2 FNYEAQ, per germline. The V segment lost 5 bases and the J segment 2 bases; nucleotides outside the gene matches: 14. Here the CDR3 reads CASSRDPLTGGTYEQYF. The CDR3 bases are TGTGCCAGCAGCCGCGACCCTTTAACGGGGGGGACCTACGAGCAGTACTTC. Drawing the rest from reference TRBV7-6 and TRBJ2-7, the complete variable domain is GAGVSQSPRYKVTKRGQDVALRCDPISGHVSLYWYRQALGQGPEFLTYFNYEAQQDKSGLPNDRFSAERPEGSISTLTIQRTEQRDSAMYRCASSRDPLTGGTYEQYFGPGTRLTVT.

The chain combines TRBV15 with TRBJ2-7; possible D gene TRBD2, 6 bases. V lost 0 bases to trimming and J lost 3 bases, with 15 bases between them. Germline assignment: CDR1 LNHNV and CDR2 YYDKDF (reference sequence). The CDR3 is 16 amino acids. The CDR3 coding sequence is TGTGCCACCAGCAGAGATTATATGGGCGGGAACTACGAGCAGTACTTC. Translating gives CATSRDYMGGNYEQYF.

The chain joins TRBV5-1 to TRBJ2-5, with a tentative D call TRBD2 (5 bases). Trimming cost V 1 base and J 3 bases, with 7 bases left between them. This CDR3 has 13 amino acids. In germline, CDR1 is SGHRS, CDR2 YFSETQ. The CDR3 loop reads CASSLPEEETQYF. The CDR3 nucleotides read TGCGCCAGCAGCTTGCCGGAGGAAGAGACCCAGTACTTC.

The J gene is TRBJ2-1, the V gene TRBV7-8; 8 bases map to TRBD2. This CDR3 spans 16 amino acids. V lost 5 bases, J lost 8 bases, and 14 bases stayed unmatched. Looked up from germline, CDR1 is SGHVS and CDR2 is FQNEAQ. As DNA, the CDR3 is TGTGCCAGCAGCGAAGTAGCGGGAACGTTAGGGGATGAGCAGTTCTTC. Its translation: CASSEVAGTLGDEQFF.

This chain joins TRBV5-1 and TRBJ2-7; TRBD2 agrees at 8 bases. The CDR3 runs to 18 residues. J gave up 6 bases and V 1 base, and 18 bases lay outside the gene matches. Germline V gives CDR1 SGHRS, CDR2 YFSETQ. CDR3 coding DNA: TGCGCCAGCAGCTTGTGGGGACTCGGGGGAGACGGGAGGGGCGAGCAGTACTTC. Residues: CASSLWGLGGDGRGEQYF.

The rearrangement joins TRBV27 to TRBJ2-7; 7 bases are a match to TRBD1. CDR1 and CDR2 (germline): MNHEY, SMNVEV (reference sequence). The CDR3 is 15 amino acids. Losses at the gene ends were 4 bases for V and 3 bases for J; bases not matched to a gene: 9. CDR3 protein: CASSSGTETSYEQYF. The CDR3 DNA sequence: TGTGCCAGCAGTTCTGGGACAGAGACAAGCTACGAGCAGTACTTC.

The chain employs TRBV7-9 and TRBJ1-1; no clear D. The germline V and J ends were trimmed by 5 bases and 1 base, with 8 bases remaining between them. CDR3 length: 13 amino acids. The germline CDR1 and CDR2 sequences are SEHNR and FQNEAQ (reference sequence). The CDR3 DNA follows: TGTGCCAGCAGCATCACAGAGAACACTGAAGCTTTCTTT. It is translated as CASSITENTEAFF.

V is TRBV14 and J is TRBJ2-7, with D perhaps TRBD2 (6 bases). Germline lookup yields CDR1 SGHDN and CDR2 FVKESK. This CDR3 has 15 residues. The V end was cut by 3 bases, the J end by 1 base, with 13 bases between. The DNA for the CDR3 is TGTGCCAGCAGCCACTCCGGGACTCCTTCCTACGAGCAGTACTTC. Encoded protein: CASSHSGTPSYEQYF.

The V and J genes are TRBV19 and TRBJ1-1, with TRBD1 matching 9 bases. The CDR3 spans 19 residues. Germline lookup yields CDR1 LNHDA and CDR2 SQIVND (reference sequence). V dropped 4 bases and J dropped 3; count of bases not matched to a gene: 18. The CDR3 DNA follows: TGTGCCAGTAGTACAGAGACCCTCCGGGACAGGGAATCGGACACTGAAGCTTTCTTT. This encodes CASSTETLRDRESDTEAFF.